This TCR beta chain was identified in a study of shared clonotypes between healthy human individuals. Deep level was the assay's run setting. Profiling relied on immunoSEQ multiplex PCR, and the TCRdb table lists in-frame clones only, not all of them. This table holds around 430,000 clones, roughly 77% found once. The germline gives CDR1 MGHDK, CDR2 SYGVNS. V lost 3 bases, J lost 1 base, and 2 bases stayed unmatched. The CDR3 has 15 residues. The sequence was obtained from a woman aged 40 to 49 in good health. Some clones in this sample may be carry-over from other donors' samples. This chain joins TRBV25-1 and TRBJ2-1; TRBD2 matches 8 bases. Source material: PBMCs. The CDR3 protein is CASSEAGGSYNEQFF. As DNA, the CDR3 is TGTGCCAGCAGTGAGGCGGGGGGATCCTACAATGAGCAGTTCTTC. Using reference TRBV25-1 and TRBJ2-1 for the parts outside the CDR3, the full variable domain is EADIYQTPRYLVIGTGKKITLECSQTMGHDKMYWYQQDPGMELHLIHYSYGVNSTEKGDLSSESTVSRIRTEHFPLTLESARPSHTSQYLCASSEAGGSYNEQFFGPGTRLTVL.